A single sample gave rise to the 23 T cell receptor beta chains below, sequenced in a study of human T cells and chemical hapten exposure. The sample's time point: pre-sensitization, week 0. This sample's treatment: therapeutic diphenylcyclopropenone sensitization with weekly scalp DPC. One entry per CDR3 protein, called by TCRdb with MiXCR from the RACE reads. The table records under 400,000 distinct CDR3 sequences, 5% to 6.5% of them present only once. The sample here was whole blood, taken in connection with sensitization to the hapten diphenylcyclopropenone (DPC). These receptors all stem from a woman aged 45-60 years with alopecia areata. Some clones in this sample may be carry-over from other donors' samples.

This clonotype came up a few times. The chain carries TRBV18 and TRBJ2-5; the D gene is possibly TRBD2 (6 bases). V dropped 3 bases and J dropped 2 bases, with 10 bases sitting between them. Germline V gene data show CDR1 as KGHSH and CDR2 as LQKENI. The CDR3 sequence is 14 residues long. The CDR3: CASSPEGRQETQYF. In DNA, the CDR3 is TGTGCCAGCTCACCCGAGGGGAGGCAAGAGACCCAGTACTTC.

This clonotype was observed at least ten times. The chain carries TRBV20-1 and TRBJ2-1; 10 bases line up with TRBD2. CDR1 and CDR2 (germline): DFQATT, SNEGSKA (reference sequence). The CDR3 is 16 amino acids. V dropped 5 bases and J dropped 2; count of bases not matched to a gene: 9. The CDR3: CSARNPLAGAYNEQFF. CDR3 nucleotide sequence: TGCAGTGCTCGAAACCCCCTAGCGGGGGCCTACAATGAGCAGTTCTTC.

This clonotype has a count of ten or more. The junction does not match germline at one end; this may be a read error. The V gene is TRBV5-1, the J gene TRBJ1-5; D remains ambiguous. The CDR3 has 13 residues. CDR1 and CDR2 from the germline V gene are SGHRS and YFSETQ. The CDR3 reads CASSLGDNQPQHF. In DNA form, the CDR3 reads TGTGCCAGCAGCTTAGGCGACAATCAGCCCCAGCATTTT.

This clonotype occurred a few times. J is TRBJ2-3 and V is TRBV7-2; D is unresolved. From germline, CDR1 is SGHTA and CDR2 FQGNSA. The CDR3 length is 12 residues. V shed 2 bases and J shed 6 bases, with 6 bases lying between them. CDR3: CASSLFQDTQYF. The CDR3 bases are TGTGCCAGCAGCTTATTTCAGGATACGCAGTATTTT.

This clonotype was found many times. The rearrangement joins TRBV24-1 to TRBJ2-3, with TRBD2 matching 8 bases. Trimming at V came to 5 bases and at J to 5 bases, leaving 8 bases not matched to a gene. The germline V gene encodes CDR1 KGHDR and CDR2 SFDVKD. The CDR3 contains 15 residues. The CDR3 DNA follows: TGTGCCACCAGTGCAGGGACTAGTAACCAAGATACGCAGTATTTT. Translating gives CATSAGTSNQDTQYF.

CDR3 residues: CASALGVGTEAFF. Written as DNA, the CDR3 is TGTGCTAGTGCCCTGGGGGTAGGGACTGAAGCTTTCTTT. This chain connects TRBV12-5 to TRBJ1-1; maybe TRBD1 (5 bases). Looked up from germline, CDR1 is LGHNT and CDR2 is FRNRAP. V was pared by 7 bases and J by 5 bases, with 14 bases between. CDR3 length equals 13 residues. The whole variable domain, remainder taken from reference TRBV12-5 and TRBJ1-1, is DARVTQTPRHKVTEMGQEVTMRCQPILGHNTVFWYRQTMMQGLELLAYFRNRAPLDDSGMPKDRFSAEMPDATLATLKIQPSEPRDSAVYFCASALGVGTEAFFGQGTRLTVV.

This clonotype was counted a few times. The V gene is TRBV28, the J gene TRBJ2-7; D not resolved. Germline loops: CDR1 MDHEN, CDR2 SYDVKM. Trimming shortened V by 3 bases and J by 6 bases, and 3 bases separated the two germline ends. The CDR3 is 10 residues long. CDR3 bases: TGTGCCAGCAGTTTGAGCGAGCAGTACTTC. Translated: CASSLSEQYF.

This clonotype appeared many times. This sequence joins TRBV29-1 and TRBJ1-5, with D perhaps matching TRBD1 (5 bases). Looked up from germline, CDR1 is SQVTM and CDR2 is ANQGSEA. The CDR3 has 13 amino acids. Trimming stripped 6 bases from V and 4 bases from J, with 13 bases between. CDR3: CSVQSRENQPQHF. CDR3 nucleotides: TGCAGCGTCCAGTCCAGGGAGAATCAGCCCCAGCATTTT.

This chain uses TRBV20-1 with TRBJ2-7; D is unclear. From germline, CDR1 is DFQATT and CDR2 SNEGSKA (reference sequence). Trimming pared 1 base from V and 5 bases from J, leaving 3 bases between. This CDR3 comprises 10 residues. The CDR3 nucleotides are TGCAGTGCTAGAGGCAACGAGCAGTACTTC. Encoded protein: CSARGNEQYF.

There are many counts of this clonotype. The rearrangement joins TRBV15 to TRBJ2-6; 8 nucleotides align to TRBD1. Looked up from germline, CDR1 is LNHNV and CDR2 is YYDKDF (reference sequence). V trimming: 3 bases; J trimming: 4 bases; junction bases outside the gene matches: 8. The CDR3 runs 17 residues. CDR3: CATSSDRGRPGANVLTF. The CDR3 region has the DNA TGTGCCACCAGCAGCGACAGGGGACGACCAGGGGCCAACGTCCTGACTTTC.

There are many counts of this clonotype. The V and J genes are TRBV3-1 and TRBJ2-5, with D possibly being TRBD1 (6 bases). The CDR3 totals 13 residues. Trimming took off 4 bases at V and 4 bases at J, with 10 bases between the two ends. Germline CDR1 LGHDT, CDR2 YNNKEL (reference sequence). Written as DNA, the CDR3 is TGTGCCAGCAGCCCCGGGACAACAGAGACCCAGTACTTC. This encodes CASSPGTTETQYF.

This clonotype was picked up many times. The CDR3 DNA is TGTGCCAGCCCTCCGGCGAGGCGGGAGGTCTGGAATGAGCAGTTCTTC. It is translated as CASPPARREVWNEQFF. The V call is TRBV28, the J call TRBJ2-1, with TRBD2 matching over 8 bases. Germline CDR1 MDHEN, CDR2 SYDVKM. V trimming: 8 bases; J trimming: 7 bases; junction bases outside the gene matches: 16. The CDR3 consists of 16 residues.

V usage is TRBV28 and J usage is TRBJ1-6; D not certain. CDR3 size: 13 residues. V shed 4 bases and J shed 7 bases, with 8 bases lying between them. CDR1 and CDR2 (germline): MDHEN, SYDVKM. The CDR3 region is CASSSPANSPLHF. The CDR3, as DNA: TGTGCCAGCAGTTCCCCAGCCAATTCACCCCTCCACTTT.

V usage is TRBV7-9 and J usage is TRBJ1-2, with D tentatively TRBD1 (5 bases). The germline V gene encodes CDR1 SEHNR and CDR2 FQNEAQ (reference sequence). This CDR3 is 12 amino acids long. The V gene lost 4 bases and the J gene lost 6 bases, with 9 bases spanning the gap. CDR3 sequence (DNA): TGTGCCAGCAGCTGGGGCAAGGATGGCTACACCTTC. This gives the protein CASSWGKDGYTF.

This clonotype was counted a few times. The CDR3 sequence is CASMGGPSEQYF. CDR3 coding DNA: TGTGCCAGCATGGGCGGACCTAGCGAGCAGTACTTC. V gene TRBV27 combines with J gene TRBJ2-7; D remains ambiguous. The ends were cut back, 7 bases at V and 6 bases at J, with 13 bases in the middle. The CDR3 totals 12 residues. The germline V gene has CDR1 MNHEY and CDR2 SMNVEV (reference sequence).

The table lists this clonotype with a few counts. The chain couples TRBV3-1 to TRBJ1-1; D ambiguous. This CDR3 has 12 residues. Germline V gene lookup returns CDR1 LGHDT and CDR2 YNNKEL (reference sequence). Trimming cost V 4 bases and J 4 bases, with 7 bases left between them. The CDR3 coding sequence is TGTGCCAGCAGCCGCATTCCCACTGAAGCTTTCTTT. It encodes CASSRIPTEAFF.

This clonotype was seen at least ten times. The chain recombines TRBV18 with TRBJ2-7; 8 bases align to TRBD1. This CDR3 is built from 17 residues. V gave up 3 bases and J gave up 6 bases; unmatched junction bases: 16. Germline CDR1 reads KGHSH; CDR2 reads LQKENI. The CDR3 sequence: CASSPSATGAPGGEQYF. In DNA, the CDR3 is TGTGCCAGCTCACCCAGCGCGACAGGGGCGCCCGGAGGCGAGCAGTACTTC.

The V and J genes are TRBV12-3 or TRBV12-4 and TRBJ1-1; D might be TRBD1 (6 bases). V shed 6 bases and J shed 1 base, with 12 bases lying between them. This CDR3 contains 14 residues. The CDR3 region has the DNA TGTGCCAGCAGCAGAACAGGGAGGAACACTGAAGCTTTCTTT. It codes for CASSRTGRNTEAFF.

At least ten counts were recorded for this clonotype. The CDR3 is CASSSLRDGQETQYF. In DNA, the CDR3 is TGTGCCAGCAGCTCGCTTAGGGATGGGCAAGAGACCCAGTACTTC. The genes are TRBV11-1 and TRBJ2-5; D gene uncertain. In germline, CDR1 is SGHAT, CDR2 FQDESV (reference sequence). CDR3 size: 15 residues. V dropped 4 bases and J dropped 2 bases, with 14 bases sitting between them.

This clonotype was observed many times. The chain recombines TRBV2 with TRBJ2-1; TRBD2 aligns across 9 bases. CDR3 length equals 14 residues. V shed 4 bases and J 10 bases; nucleotides not matched to a gene: 8. Germline values: CDR1 SNHLY, CDR2 FYNNEI. The CDR3 here is CASSGVAGDQEQFF. The CDR3 nucleotides are TGTGCCAGCAGTGGGGTAGCGGGAGATCAAGAGCAGTTCTTC.

Turning to this clonotype: A much bigger clone sits one base away, suggesting this may be a read error. The chain links TRBV30 to TRBJ2-7, with D perhaps TRBD1 or TRBD2 (5 bases each). Germline V gene sequence: CDR1 GTSNPN, CDR2 SVGIG (reference sequence). The CDR3 covers 12 residues. Trimming left V 3 bases short and J 0 bases short, with 6 bases between. The CDR3, as DNA: TGTGCCTGGAGGGGGGACTCCTACGAGCAGTACTTC. Translation: CAWRGDSYEQYF.

This clonotype has more than one count but fewer than ten. The chain is built from TRBV9 and TRBJ2-1; TRBD1 matches 7 bases. The germline CDR1 and CDR2 sequences are SGDLS and YYNGEE. This CDR3 comprises 14 residues. Germline trimming cut 3 bases from V and 5 bases from J; bases unmatched to any gene: 5. For the CDR3, the DNA is TGTGCCAGCAGCGAAGGGGACAGTCACAATGAGCAGTTCTTC. It encodes CASSEGDSHNEQFF. Filled out from reference TRBV9 and TRBJ2-1, the complete variable domain reads DSGVTQTPKHLITATGQRVTLRCSPRSGDLSVYWYQQSLDQGLQFLIQYYNGEERAKGNILERFSAQQFPDLHSELNLSSLELGDSALYFCASSEGDSHNEQFFGPGTRLTVL.

This clonotype was counted many times. The chain employs TRBV28 and TRBJ1-5; possible D gene TRBD1, 5 bases. The CDR3 covers 17 residues. Germline V gene sequence: CDR1 MDHEN, CDR2 SYDVKM. The V end was cut by 6 bases, the J end by 4 bases, with 22 bases between. The CDR3: CASSFPVRRGGNQPQHF. The CDR3 DNA follows: TGTGCCAGCAGCTTCCCCGTTAGGAGGGGAGGTAATCAGCCCCAGCATTTT.